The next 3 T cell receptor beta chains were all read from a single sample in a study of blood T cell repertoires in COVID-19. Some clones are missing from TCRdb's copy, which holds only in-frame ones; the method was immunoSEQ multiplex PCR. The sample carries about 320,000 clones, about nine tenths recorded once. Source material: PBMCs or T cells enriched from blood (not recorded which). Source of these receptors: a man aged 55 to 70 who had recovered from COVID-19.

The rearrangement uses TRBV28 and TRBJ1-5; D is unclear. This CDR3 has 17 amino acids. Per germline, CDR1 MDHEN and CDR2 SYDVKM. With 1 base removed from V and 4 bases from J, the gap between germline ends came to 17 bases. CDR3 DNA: TGTGCCAGCAGTTTATTTCGTGGCCTTCCCTCTAATCAGCCCCAGCATTTT. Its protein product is CASSLFRGLPSNQPQHF.

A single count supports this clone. CDR3 DNA sequence: TGTGCCAGCTCACAGACAGGCTCTGGAAACACCATATATTTT. Protein sequence: CASSQTGSGNTIYF. V is TRBV18 and J is TRBJ1-3; D may be TRBD1 (6 bases). V shed 4 bases and J shed 0 bases, with 7 bases lying between them. Germline CDR1 KGHSH, CDR2 LQKENI. The CDR3 is made up of 14 amino acids.

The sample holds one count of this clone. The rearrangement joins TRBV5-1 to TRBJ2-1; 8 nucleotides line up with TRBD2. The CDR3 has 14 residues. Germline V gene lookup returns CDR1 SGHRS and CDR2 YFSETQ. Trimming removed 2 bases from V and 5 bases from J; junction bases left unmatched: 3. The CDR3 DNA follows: TGCGCCAGCAGCTTAACGGGGGGGAACAATGAGCAGTTCTTC. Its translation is CASSLTGGNNEQFF.